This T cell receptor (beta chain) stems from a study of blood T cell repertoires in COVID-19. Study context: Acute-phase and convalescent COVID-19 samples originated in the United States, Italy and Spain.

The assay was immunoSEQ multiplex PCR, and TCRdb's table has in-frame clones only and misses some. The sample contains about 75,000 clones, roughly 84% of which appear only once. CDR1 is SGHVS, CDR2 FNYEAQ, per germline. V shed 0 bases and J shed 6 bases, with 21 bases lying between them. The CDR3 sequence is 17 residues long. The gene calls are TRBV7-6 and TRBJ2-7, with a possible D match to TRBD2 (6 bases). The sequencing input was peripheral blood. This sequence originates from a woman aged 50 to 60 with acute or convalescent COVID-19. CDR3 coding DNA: TGTGCCAGCAGCTTAGCGCACACTAGCCTAAGCGGCGGCGAGCAGTACTTC. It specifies CASSLAHTSLSGGEQYF.